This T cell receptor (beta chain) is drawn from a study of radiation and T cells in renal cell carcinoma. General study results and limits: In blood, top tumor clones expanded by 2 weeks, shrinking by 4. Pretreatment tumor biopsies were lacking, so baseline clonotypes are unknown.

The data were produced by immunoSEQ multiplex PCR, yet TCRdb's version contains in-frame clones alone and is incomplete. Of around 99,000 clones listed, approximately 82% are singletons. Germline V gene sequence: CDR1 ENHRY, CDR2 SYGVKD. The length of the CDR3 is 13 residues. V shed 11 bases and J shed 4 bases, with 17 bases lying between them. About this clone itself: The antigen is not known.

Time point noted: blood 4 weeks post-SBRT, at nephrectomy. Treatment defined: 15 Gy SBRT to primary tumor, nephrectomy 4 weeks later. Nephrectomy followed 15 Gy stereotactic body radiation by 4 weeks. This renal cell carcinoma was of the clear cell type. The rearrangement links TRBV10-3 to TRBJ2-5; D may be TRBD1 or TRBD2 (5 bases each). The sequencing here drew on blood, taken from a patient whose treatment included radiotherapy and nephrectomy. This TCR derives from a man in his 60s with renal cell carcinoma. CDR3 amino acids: CAAAGTDRETQYF. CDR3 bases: TGTGCCGCTGCCGGGACCGATAGAGAGACCCAGTACTTC.